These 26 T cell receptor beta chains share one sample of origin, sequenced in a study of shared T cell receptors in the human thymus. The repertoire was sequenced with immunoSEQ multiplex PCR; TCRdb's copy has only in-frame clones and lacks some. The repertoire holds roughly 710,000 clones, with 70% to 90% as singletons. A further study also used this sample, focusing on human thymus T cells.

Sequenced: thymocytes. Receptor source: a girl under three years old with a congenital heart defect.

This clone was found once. CDR3 sequence (DNA): TGTGCCAGCAGCTTAGCCCTCGTTAAAGACAGTTTTAATGAAAAACTGTTTTTT. Translation: CASSLALVKDSFNEKLFF. This sequence joins TRBV7-2 and TRBJ1-4; possibly TRBD1 for D (5 bases). This CDR3 is built from 18 residues. Germline V gene data show CDR1 as SGHTA and CDR2 as FQGNSA. Between the trimmed V and J ends, which lost 0 bases and 4 bases, there was a span of 18 bases. The full variable domain, in which reference TRBV7-2 and TRBJ1-4 provide the parts outside the CDR3, is GAGVSQSPSNKVTEKGKDVELRCDPISGHTALYWYRQSLGQGLEFLIYFQGNSAPDKSGLPSDRFSAERTGGSVSTLTIQRTQQEDSAVYLCASSLALVKDSFNEKLFFGSGTQLSVL.

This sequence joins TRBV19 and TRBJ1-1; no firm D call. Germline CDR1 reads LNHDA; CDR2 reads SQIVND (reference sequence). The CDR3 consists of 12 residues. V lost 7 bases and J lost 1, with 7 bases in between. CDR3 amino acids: CASKAGNTEAFF. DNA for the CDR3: TGTGCCAGTAAAGCAGGGAACACTGAAGCTTTCTTT. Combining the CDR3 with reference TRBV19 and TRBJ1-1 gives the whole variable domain DGGITQSPKYLFRKEGQNVTLSCEQNLNHDAMYWYRQDPGQGLRLIYYSQIVNDFQKGDIAEGYSVSREKKESFPLTVTSAQKNPTAFYLCASKAGNTEAFFGQGTRLTVV.

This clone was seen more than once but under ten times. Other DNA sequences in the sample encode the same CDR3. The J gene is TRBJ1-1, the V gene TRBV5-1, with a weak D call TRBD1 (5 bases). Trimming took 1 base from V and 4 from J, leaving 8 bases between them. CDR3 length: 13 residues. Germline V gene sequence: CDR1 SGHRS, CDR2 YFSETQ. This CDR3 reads CASSLMGGTEAFF. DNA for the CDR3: TGCGCCAGCAGCTTGATGGGGGGCACTGAAGCTTTCTTT.

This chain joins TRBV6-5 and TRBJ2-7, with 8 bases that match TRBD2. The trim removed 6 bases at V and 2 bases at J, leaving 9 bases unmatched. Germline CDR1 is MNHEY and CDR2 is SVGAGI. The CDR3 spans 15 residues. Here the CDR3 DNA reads TGTGCCAGCAGGAGAGCGGGGGCCTCCACCTACGAGCAGTACTTC. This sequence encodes CASRRAGASTYEQYF.

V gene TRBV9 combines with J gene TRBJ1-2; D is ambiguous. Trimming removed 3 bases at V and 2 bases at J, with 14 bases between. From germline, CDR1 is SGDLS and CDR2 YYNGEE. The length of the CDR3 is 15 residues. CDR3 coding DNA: TGTGCCAGCAGCGATACACCCCCGGGAAACTATGGCTACACCTTC. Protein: CASSDTPPGNYGYTF.

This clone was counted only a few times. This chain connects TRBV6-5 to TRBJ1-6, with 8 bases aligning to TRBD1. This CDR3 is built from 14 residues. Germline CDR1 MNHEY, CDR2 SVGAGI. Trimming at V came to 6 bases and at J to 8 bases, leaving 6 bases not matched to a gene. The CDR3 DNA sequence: TGTGCCAGCAGCCCCAGGGGGCCGGATTCACCCCTCCACTTT. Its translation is CASSPRGPDSPLHF.

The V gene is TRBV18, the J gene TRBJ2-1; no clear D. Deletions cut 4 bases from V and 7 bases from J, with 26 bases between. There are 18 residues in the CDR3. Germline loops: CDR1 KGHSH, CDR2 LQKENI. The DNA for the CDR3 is TGTGCCAGCTCACTAATCCTCAGGATTATGGAAAATGATAATGAGCAGTTCTTC. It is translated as CASSLILRIMENDNEQFF.

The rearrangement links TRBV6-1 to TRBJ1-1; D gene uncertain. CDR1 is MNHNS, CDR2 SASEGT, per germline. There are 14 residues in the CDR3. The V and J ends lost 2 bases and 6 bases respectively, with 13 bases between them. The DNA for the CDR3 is TGTGCCAGCAGTGAAAGGTTGAGGGTGGCTGAAGCTTTCTTT. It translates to CASSERLRVAEAFF.

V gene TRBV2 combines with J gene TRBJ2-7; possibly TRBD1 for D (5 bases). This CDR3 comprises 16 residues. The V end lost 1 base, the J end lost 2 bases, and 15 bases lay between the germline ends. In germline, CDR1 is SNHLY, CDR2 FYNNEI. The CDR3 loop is CASSEGGRGRPYEQYF. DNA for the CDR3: TGTGCCAGCAGTGAAGGGGGAAGGGGTCGCCCCTACGAGCAGTACTTC.

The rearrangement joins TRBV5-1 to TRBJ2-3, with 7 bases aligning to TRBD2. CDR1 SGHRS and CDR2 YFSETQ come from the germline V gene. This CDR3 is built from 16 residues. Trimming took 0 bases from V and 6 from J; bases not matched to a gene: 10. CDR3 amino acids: CASSLVPSGARDTQYF. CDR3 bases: TGCGCCAGCAGCTTGGTACCGAGCGGGGCGAGGGATACGCAGTATTTT.

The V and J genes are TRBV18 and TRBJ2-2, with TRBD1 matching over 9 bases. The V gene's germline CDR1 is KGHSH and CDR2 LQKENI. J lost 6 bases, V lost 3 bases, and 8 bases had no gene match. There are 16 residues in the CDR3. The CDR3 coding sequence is TGTGCCAGCTCACCCGTCGGGACAGGGTTCCCCGGGGAGCTGTTTTTT. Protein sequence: CASSPVGTGFPGELFF.

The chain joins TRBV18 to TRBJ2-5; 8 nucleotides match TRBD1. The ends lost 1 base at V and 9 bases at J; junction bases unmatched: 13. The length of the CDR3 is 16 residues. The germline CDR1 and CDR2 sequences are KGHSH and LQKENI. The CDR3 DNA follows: TGTGCCAGCTCACCACGAGTGGGACAGGACCAAGTCCCCCAGTACTTC. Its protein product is CASSPRVGQDQVPQYF.

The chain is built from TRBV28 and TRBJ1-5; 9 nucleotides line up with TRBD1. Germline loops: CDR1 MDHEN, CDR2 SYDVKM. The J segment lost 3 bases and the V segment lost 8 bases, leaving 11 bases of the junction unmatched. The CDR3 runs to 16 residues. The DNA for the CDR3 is TGTGCCAGCGTTCGGACCCGGACAGGGGACAATCAGCCCCAGCATTTT. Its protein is CASVRTRTGDNQPQHF.

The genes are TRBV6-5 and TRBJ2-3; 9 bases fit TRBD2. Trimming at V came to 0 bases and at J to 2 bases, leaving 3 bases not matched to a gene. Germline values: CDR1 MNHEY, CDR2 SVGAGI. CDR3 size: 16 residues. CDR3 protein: CASSYSASGDTDTQYF. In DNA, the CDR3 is TGTGCCAGCAGTTACTCGGCTAGCGGGGACACAGATACGCAGTATTTT.

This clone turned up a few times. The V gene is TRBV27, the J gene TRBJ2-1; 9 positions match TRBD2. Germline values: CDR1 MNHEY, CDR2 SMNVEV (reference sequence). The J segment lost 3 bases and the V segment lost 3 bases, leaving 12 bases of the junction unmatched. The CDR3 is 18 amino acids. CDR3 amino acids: CASSLAPCGTSHYNEQFF. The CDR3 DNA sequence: TGTGCCAGCAGTTTGGCCCCGTGTGGGACTAGCCACTACAATGAGCAGTTCTTC.

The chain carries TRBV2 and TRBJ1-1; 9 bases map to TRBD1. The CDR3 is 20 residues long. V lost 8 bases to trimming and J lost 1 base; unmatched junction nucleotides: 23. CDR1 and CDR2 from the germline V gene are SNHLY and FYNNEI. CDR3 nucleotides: TGTGCCAGCTCGCGACGGGACAGGGTCCTGGAGGAGCTCGGGAACACTGAAGCTTTCTTT. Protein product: CASSRRDRVLEELGNTEAFF.

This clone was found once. For the CDR3, the DNA is TGTGCCAGCAGTACCAAGGGACAGAGCAATCAGCCCCAGCATTTT. Amino acid sequence: CASSTKGQSNQPQHF. The J gene is TRBJ1-5, the V gene TRBV6-1; 7 nucleotides align to TRBD1. CDR3 size: 15 residues. The germline V gene encodes CDR1 MNHNS and CDR2 SASEGT. Losses at the gene ends were 5 bases for V and 1 base for J; bases not matched to a gene: 5.

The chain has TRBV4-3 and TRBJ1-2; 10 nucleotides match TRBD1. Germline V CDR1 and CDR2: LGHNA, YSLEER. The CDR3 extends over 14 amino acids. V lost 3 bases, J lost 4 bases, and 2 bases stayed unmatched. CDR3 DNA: TGCGCCAGCAGCCAGGGACAGGGGCCCTATGGCTACACCTTC. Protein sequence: CASSQGQGPYGYTF.

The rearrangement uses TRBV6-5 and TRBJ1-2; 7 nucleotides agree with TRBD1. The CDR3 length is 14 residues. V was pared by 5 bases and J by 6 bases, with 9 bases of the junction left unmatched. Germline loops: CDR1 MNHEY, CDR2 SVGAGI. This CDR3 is CASSEGKGANGYTF. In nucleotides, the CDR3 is TGTGCCAGCAGTGAAGGGAAGGGGGCTAATGGCTACACCTTC.

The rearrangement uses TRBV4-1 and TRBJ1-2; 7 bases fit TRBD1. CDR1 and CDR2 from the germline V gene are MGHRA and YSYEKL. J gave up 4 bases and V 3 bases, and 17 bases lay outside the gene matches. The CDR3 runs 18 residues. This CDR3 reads CASSQLTGDSINSYGYTF. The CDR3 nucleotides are TGCGCCAGCAGCCAGCTCACAGGGGACTCCATTAACAGCTATGGCTACACCTTC.

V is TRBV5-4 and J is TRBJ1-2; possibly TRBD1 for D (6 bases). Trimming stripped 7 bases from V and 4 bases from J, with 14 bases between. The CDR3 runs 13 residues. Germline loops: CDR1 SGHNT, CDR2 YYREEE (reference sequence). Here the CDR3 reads CASRPRGFYGYTF. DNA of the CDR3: TGTGCCAGCCGACCCAGGGGTTTCTATGGCTACACCTTC.

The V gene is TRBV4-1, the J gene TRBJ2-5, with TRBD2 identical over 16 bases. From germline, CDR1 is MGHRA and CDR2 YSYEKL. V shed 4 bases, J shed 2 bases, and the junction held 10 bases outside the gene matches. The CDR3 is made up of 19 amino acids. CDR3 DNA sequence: TGCGCCAGCAGCCCAATCCCGGGACTAGCGGGGGGGAAACAAGAGACCCAGTACTTC. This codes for CASSPIPGLAGGKQETQYF.

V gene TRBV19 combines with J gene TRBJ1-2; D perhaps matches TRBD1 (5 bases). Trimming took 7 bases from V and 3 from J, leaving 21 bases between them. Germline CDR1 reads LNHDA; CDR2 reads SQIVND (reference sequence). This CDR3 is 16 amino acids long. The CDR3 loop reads CASTQGPPWGDYGYTF. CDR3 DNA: TGTGCCAGTACCCAGGGTCCCCCGTGGGGGGACTATGGCTACACCTTC.

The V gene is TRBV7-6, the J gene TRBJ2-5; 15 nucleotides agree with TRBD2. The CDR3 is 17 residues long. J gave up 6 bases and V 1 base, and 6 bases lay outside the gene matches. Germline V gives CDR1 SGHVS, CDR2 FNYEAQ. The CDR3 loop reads CASSLVWTSGGAQTQYF. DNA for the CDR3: TGTGCCAGCAGCTTAGTGTGGACTAGCGGGGGGGCCCAGACCCAGTACTTC. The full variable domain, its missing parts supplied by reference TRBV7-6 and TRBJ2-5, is GAGVSQSPRYKVTKRGQDVALRCDPISGHVSLYWYRQALGQGPEFLTYFNYEAQQDKSGLPNDRFSAERPEGSISTLTIQRTEQRDSAMYRCASSLVWTSGGAQTQYFGPGTRLLVL.

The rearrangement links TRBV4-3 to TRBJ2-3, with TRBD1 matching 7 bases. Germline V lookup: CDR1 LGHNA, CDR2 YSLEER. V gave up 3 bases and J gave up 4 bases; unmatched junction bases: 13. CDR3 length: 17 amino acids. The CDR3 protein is CASSQNRQGKPPDTQYF. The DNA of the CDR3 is TGCGCCAGCAGCCAGAACCGACAGGGCAAGCCACCAGATACGCAGTATTTT.

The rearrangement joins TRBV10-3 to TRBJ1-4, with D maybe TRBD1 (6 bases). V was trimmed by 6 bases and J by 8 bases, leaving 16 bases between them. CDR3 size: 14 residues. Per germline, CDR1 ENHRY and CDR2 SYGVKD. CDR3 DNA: TGTGCCATCAGCGATACAGGGTTAGGGGAAAAACTGTTTTTT. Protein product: CAISDTGLGEKLFF.